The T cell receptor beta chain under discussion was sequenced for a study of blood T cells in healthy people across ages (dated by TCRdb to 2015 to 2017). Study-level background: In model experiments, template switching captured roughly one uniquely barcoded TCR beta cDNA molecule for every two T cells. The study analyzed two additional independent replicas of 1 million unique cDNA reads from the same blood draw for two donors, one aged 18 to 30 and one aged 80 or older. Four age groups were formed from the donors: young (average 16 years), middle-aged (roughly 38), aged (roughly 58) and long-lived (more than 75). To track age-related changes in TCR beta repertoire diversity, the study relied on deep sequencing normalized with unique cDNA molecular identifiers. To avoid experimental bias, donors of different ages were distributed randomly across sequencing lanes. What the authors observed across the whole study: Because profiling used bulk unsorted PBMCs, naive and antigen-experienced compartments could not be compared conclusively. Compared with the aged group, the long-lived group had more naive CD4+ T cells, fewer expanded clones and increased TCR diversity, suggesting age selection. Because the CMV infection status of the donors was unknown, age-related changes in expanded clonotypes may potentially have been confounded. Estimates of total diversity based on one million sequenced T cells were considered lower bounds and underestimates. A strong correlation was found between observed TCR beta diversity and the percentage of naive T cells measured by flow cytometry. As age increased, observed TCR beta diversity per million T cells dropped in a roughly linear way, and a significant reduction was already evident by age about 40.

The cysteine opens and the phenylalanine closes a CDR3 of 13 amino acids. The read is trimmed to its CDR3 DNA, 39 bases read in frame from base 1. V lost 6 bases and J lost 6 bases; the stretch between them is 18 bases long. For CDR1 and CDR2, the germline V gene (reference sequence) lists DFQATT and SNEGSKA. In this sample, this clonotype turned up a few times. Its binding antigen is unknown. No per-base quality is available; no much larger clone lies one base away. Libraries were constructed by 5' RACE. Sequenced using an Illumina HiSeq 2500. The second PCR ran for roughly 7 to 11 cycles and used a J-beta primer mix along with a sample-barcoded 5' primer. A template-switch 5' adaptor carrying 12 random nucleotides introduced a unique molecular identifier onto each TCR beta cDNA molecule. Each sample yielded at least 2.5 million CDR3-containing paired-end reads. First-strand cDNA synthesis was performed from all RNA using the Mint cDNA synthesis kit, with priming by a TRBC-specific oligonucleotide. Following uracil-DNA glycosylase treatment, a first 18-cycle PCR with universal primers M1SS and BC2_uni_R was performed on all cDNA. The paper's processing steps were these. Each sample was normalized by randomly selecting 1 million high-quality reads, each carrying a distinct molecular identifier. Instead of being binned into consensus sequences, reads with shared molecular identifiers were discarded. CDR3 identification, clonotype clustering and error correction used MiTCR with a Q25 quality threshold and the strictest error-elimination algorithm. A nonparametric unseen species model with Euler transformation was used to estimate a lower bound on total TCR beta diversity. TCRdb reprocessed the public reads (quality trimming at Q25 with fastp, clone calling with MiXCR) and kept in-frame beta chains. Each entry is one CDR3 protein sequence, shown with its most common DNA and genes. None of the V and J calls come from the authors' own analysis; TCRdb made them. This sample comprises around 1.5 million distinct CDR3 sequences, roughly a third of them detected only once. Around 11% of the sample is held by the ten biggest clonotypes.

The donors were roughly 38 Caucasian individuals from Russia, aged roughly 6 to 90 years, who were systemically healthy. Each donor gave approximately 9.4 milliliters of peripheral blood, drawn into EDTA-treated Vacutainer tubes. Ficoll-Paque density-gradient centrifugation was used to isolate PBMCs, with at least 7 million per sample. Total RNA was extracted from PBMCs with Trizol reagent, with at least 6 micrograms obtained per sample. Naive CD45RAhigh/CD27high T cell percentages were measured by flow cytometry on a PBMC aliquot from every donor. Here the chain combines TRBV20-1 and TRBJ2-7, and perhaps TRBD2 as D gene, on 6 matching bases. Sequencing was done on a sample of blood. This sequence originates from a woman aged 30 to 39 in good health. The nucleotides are TGCAGTGCAAGACTAACGGGGGTAAGCGAGCAGTACTTC. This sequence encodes CSARLTGVSEQYF.